This entry concerns a single T cell receptor beta chain. The data were obtained in a study of cytomegalovirus exposure and HLA in healthy donors. Overall study: From donors who were HLA-typed, an early data release held 80 million to 95 million unique TCRs.

This PCR relied on a set of 60 Vbeta primers and 13 Jbeta primers. Here immunoSEQ multiplex PCR was the method, and the copy in TCRdb shows in-frame clones only, minus some. The sample gives roughly 90,000 clones, around 84% of which show up once; 4.5% to 5.5% is in the top ten. Sequences were obtained from PBMCs. This receptor was identified in a woman aged 40 to 55 in good health and CMV-seropositive.

In DNA form, the CDR3 reads TGTGCCAGCAGCTCCGGAGTCCCAGATACGCAGTATTTT. Its translation is CASSSGVPDTQYF. This rearrangement joins TRBV7-2 to TRBJ2-3, with D unresolved. V was trimmed by 4 bases and J by 4 bases, leaving 9 bases between them. This CDR3 has 13 amino acids. CDR1 is SGHTA, CDR2 FQGNSA, per germline. Variable domain in full (rest from reference TRBV7-2 and TRBJ2-3): GAGVSQSPSNKVTEKGKDVELRCDPISGHTALYWYRQSLGQGLEFLIYFQGNSAPDKSGLPSDRFSAERTGGSVSTLTIQRTQQEDSAVYLCASSSGVPDTQYFGPGTRLTVL.